This T cell receptor (beta chain) was observed in a study of early T cells in non-severe SARS-CoV-2 infection. Study information: Sequencing of bulk RNA from unsorted whole blood was done, without chain pairing. Study results and limitations: The VDJdb matching leaned toward anti-spike CD8 responses and overlooked private and CD4 specificities.

Germline values: CDR1 DFQATT, CDR2 SNEGSKA (reference sequence). This CDR3 has 15 residues. Between the trimmed V and J ends, which lost 0 bases and 3 bases, there was a span of 13 bases. In this sample, this clonotype turned up many times. Its cognate antigen is unknown. Attached unique molecular identifiers marked individual cDNA molecules. TCRdb itself ran the 5' RACE reads through MiXCR, one entry per CDR3 protein. The sample shows roughly 66,000 distinct CDR3 sequences, 9.1% of them seen only once. The sequence came from an adult who was a healthcare worker with PCR-confirmed SARS-CoV-2 infection or an uninfected control (not recorded which). The material sequenced was whole blood. The V and J genes are TRBV20-1 and TRBJ2-3; no definite D call. The DNA of the CDR3 is TGCAGTGCTAGAGATCTGGAGAGTAGGACAGATACGCAGTATTTT. Translated, it gives CSARDLESRTDTQYF.